The 7 T cell receptor beta chains given below trace back to one sample, sequenced in a study of blood T cell repertoires in COVID-19. Sequenced by immunoSEQ multiplex PCR; TCRdb stores in-frame clones only, minus some. The table includes approximately 320,000 clones, roughly 86% detected once. Sequencing was done on a sample of PBMCs or T cells enriched from blood (not recorded which). The source is a young woman who had recovered from COVID-19.

The rearrangement links TRBV6-2 or TRBV6-3 to TRBJ1-3, with D tentatively TRBD1 (6 bases). The CDR3 loop spans 16 amino acids. V lost 5 bases, J lost 0 bases, and 14 bases lay in between. Germline V gives CDR1 MNHEY, CDR2 SVGEGT. The CDR3 DNA follows: TGTGCCAGCAGTAAAGGACAGACTGTCTCTGGAAACACCATATATTTT. Protein product: CASSKGQTVSGNTIYF.

The chain uses TRBV6-1 and TRBJ2-7; D might be TRBD2 (7 bases). The germline gives CDR1 MNHNS, CDR2 SASEGT. V was clipped by 3 bases and J by 2 bases, with 17 bases between them. The CDR3 consists of 16 residues. The CDR3 region has the DNA TGTGCCAGCAGTGAGGGGGGGGCCTGGGGCACCTACGAGCAGTACTTC. This encodes CASSEGGAWGTYEQYF.

This clone was seen once. J is TRBJ1-1 and V is TRBV9; the D gene is possibly TRBD1 (5 bases). This CDR3 is built from 15 residues. V was cut by 7 bases and J by 0 bases, with 16 bases left in between. CDR1 is SGDLS, CDR2 YYNGEE, per germline. This chain's CDR3 is CASQRSAGLNTEAFF. The DNA of the CDR3 is TGTGCCAGCCAAAGGTCGGCAGGGTTGAACACTGAAGCTTTCTTT.

V gene TRBV28 combines with J gene TRBJ2-5, with D possibly TRBD2 on 6 matching bases. V was clipped by 7 bases and J by 8 bases, with 11 bases between them. In germline, CDR1 is MDHEN, CDR2 SYDVKM. The CDR3 is 11 amino acids. The CDR3 region has the DNA TGTGCCAGCAATCGGGAGAGCACCCAGTACTTC. Its translation: CASNRESTQYF.

This clone was observed a few times. The gene calls are TRBV13 and TRBJ1-2, with 12 bases identical to TRBD1. The CDR3 totals 15 residues. The germline V gene has CDR1 PRHDT and CDR2 FYEKMQ (reference sequence). The V segment lost 2 bases and the J segment 8 bases; nucleotides outside the gene matches: 6. CDR3 DNA sequence: TGTGCCAGCAGCTTATCGGGACAGGGGGCTGGAGGCTACACCTTC. Its protein product is CASSLSGQGAGGYTF.

The chain has TRBV10-3 and TRBJ2-2; no firm D call. Germline V gene data show CDR1 as ENHRY and CDR2 as SYGVKD. The CDR3 has 14 amino acids. With 3 bases removed from V and 1 base from J, the gap between germline ends came to 6 bases. CDR3 bases: TGTGCCATCAGTGAACAGATGAACACCGGGGAGCTGTTTTTT. It is translated as CAISEQMNTGELFF.

This chain connects TRBV4-1 to TRBJ2-7; 7 bases fit TRBD1. Germline CDR1 reads MGHRA; CDR2 reads YSYEKL. Trimming took 4 bases from V and 5 from J; bases not matched to a gene: 11. CDR3 length equals 15 residues. The CDR3 DNA reads TGCGCCAGCAGCCCCCACGGGACAGCGGCGGACGAGCAGTACTTC. This encodes CASSPHGTAADEQYF.